This T cell receptor (beta chain) was sequenced for a study of OX40 agonist ivuxolimab in advanced cancers. Study information: A history of anti-PD-1, anti-PD-L1 or anti-CTLA-4 therapy was acceptable, and approximately 40% had some. General study findings and limits: Several nonresponders also turned out to have low normalized T-cell clonal expansion.

Comment on this clone: Its antigen is undetermined.

Collection of blood occurred at baseline, at cycle 4 day 1, and at cycle 7 day 1. Libraries were prepared by immunoSEQ multiplex PCR; TCRdb keeps only in-frame clonotypes and omits some of them. Of roughly 59,000 clones in the sample, about 81% were seen once. Trimming stripped 0 bases from V and 6 bases from J, with 14 bases between. The length of the CDR3 is 15 residues. CDR1 is SGHRS, CDR2 YFSETQ, per germline. The receptor was derived from an adult with an advanced solid tumor such as melanoma, head and neck, liver or kidney cancer. This rearrangement joins TRBV5-1 to TRBJ2-3, with a possible D match to TRBD2 (5 bases). Sample: CD4+ or CD8+ T cells sorted from blood, taken in a trial of the OX40 agonist ivuxolimab. CDR3 sequence reads: CASSLESRSVDTQYF. The CDR3 nucleotides are TGCGCCAGCAGCTTGGAGTCCCGTAGCGTCGATACGCAGTATTTT.